These 5 T cell receptor beta chains came from one sample sequenced in a study of shared clonotypes between healthy human individuals. Generated by immunoSEQ multiplex PCR, the TCRdb table keeps only in-frame clones and is missing some. The sample lists millions of clones; about 92% were seen once. Naive-designated CD8 cells lacked CD45RO, were positively enriched for CCR7, and omitted terminally differentiated effector memory CD45RA+ cells. Sample: naive CD8+ T cells from PBMCs. The receptors stem from a man between 18 and 29 years old in good health. Some clones in this sample may be carry-over from other donors' samples.

CDR3 region: CASSPPRVGTNTEAFF. The DNA of the CDR3 is TGCGCCAGCAGCCCTCCCAGGGTAGGGACGAACACTGAAGCTTTCTTT. The rearrangement uses TRBV5-1 and TRBJ1-1, with D possibly matching TRBD1 (5 bases). V lost 4 bases to trimming and J lost 1 base, with 17 bases between them. CDR3 length: 16 amino acids. The germline V gene has CDR1 SGHRS and CDR2 YFSETQ.

This chain links TRBV7-9 with TRBJ2-2; D is possibly TRBD1 (6 bases). The germline V gene has CDR1 SEHNR and CDR2 FQNEAQ (reference sequence). V lost 4 bases to trimming and J lost 0 bases, with 12 bases between them. This CDR3 contains 16 residues. The CDR3 nucleotides are TGTGCCAGCAGCTCACGGACAGAGACGAACACCGGGGAGCTGTTTTTT. Translated: CASSSRTETNTGELFF.

This chain joins TRBV27 and TRBJ2-3, with no clear D. CDR1 MNHEY and CDR2 SMNVEV come from the germline V gene (reference sequence). The CDR3 consists of 14 residues. Trimming left V 1 base short and J 5 bases short, with 10 bases between. CDR3 nucleotides: TGTGCCAGCAGTTTATTGGGGTATCAAGATACGCAGTATTTT. Residues: CASSLLGYQDTQYF.

The V and J genes are TRBV7-8 and TRBJ1-3; TRBD1 agrees at 9 bases. After removal of 5 bases from V and 4 bases from J, the junction contained 12 bases not matched to a gene. The germline V gene has CDR1 SGHVS and CDR2 FQNEAQ. This CDR3 spans 17 amino acids. The CDR3 coding sequence is TGTGCCAGCAGCCAGAAACGACAGGGGGATTCAGGAAACACCATATATTTT. As protein: CASSQKRQGDSGNTIYF.

The rearrangement uses TRBV19 and TRBJ2-7; D might be TRBD2 (5 bases). The CDR3 consists of 13 residues. Looked up from germline, CDR1 is LNHDA and CDR2 is SQIVND (reference sequence). V was clipped by 7 bases and J by 6 bases, with 16 bases between them. CDR3 loop: CASNRGDGGEQYF. CDR3 nucleotides: TGTGCCAGTAATCGGGGAGATGGTGGCGAGCAGTACTTC.